This T cell receptor beta chain was found in a study of PD-1 blockade in mismatch repair-deficient tumors. Sequenced by immunoSEQ multiplex PCR; TCRdb stores in-frame clones only, minus some. The data contain 60,000 to 65,000 clones, around 89% of them singletons. The CDR3 spans 12 residues. Germline V lookup: CDR1 SGHDN, CDR2 FVKESK. Trimming took off 1 base at V and 3 bases at J, with 4 bases between the two ends. The rearrangement joins TRBV14 to TRBJ2-7; no clear D. The TCR sequence derives from an adult with mismatch repair-deficient cancer. The input for sequencing was peripheral blood, taken 52 weeks after starting pembrolizumab. Here the CDR3 DNA reads TGTGCCAGCAGCCAAGTTCACTACGAGCAGTACTTC. Translated: CASSQVHYEQYF.